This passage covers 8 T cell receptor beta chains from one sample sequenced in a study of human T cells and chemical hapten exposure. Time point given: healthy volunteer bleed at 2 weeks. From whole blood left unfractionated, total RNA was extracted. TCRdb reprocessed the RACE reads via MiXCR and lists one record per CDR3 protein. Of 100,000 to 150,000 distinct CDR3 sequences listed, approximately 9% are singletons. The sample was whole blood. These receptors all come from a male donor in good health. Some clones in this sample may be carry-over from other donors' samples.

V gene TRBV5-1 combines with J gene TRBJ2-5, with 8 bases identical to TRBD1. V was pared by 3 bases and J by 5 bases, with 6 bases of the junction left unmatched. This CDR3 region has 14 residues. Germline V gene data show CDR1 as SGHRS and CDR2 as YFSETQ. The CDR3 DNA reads TGCGCCAGCAGCTATGACAGGGGCCTCGAGACCCAGTACTTC. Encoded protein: CASSYDRGLETQYF. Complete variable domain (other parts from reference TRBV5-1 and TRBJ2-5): KAGVTQTPRYLIKTRGQQVTLSCSPISGHRSVSWYQQTPGQGLQFLFEYFSETQRNKGNFPGRFSGRQFSNSRSEMNVSTLELGDSALYLCASSYDRGLETQYFGPGTRLLVL.

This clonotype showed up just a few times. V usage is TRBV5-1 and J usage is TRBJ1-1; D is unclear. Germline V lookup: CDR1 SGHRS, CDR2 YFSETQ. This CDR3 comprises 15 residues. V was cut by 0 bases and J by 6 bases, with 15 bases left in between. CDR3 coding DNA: TGCGCCAGCAGCTTGGAACTACAAGGCCGGGCTGAAGCTTTCTTT. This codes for CASSLELQGRAEAFF.

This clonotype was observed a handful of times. CDR3 protein: CASSQEQGSTDTQYF. Written as DNA, the CDR3 is TGTGCCAGCAGCCAAGAACAGGGAAGCACAGATACGCAGTATTTT. V and J are TRBV3-1 and TRBJ2-3; D is perhaps TRBD1 (6 bases). CDR1 is LGHDT, CDR2 YNNKEL, per germline (reference sequence). The CDR3 spans 15 residues. The V end was cut by 0 bases, the J end by 0 bases, with 7 bases between.

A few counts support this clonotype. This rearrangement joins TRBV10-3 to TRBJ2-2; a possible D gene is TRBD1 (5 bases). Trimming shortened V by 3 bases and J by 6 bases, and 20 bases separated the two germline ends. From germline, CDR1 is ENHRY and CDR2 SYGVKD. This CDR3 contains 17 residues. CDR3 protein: CAISEGEVSGHAGELFF. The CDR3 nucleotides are TGTGCCATCAGTGAAGGGGAAGTCTCGGGTCACGCCGGGGAGCTGTTTTTT.

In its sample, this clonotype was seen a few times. CDR3 in DNA: TGTGCCAGCTGGGCCGGGCAGGTTGTCACCGGGGAGCTGTTTTTT. This codes for CASWAGQVVTGELFF. The chain uses TRBV2 and TRBJ2-2; no definite D call. V lost 8 bases and J 4 bases, leaving 17 bases between the germline ends. The CDR3 is 15 amino acids. CDR1 and CDR2 from the germline V gene are SNHLY and FYNNEI.

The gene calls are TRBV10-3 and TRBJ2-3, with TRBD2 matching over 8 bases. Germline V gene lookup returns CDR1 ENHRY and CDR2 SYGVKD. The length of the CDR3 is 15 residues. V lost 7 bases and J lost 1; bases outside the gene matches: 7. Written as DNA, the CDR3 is TGTGCCATCAAAGGTCGGGAGGGGGGCACAGATACGCAGTATTTT. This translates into CAIKGREGGTDTQYF.

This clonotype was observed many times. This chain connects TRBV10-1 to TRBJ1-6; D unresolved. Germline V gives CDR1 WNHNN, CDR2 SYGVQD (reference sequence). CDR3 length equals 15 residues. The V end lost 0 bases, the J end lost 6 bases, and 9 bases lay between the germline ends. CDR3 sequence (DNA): TGCGCCAGCAGTGAGTCGGACGGACGTAATTCACCCCTCCACTTT. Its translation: CASSESDGRNSPLHF.

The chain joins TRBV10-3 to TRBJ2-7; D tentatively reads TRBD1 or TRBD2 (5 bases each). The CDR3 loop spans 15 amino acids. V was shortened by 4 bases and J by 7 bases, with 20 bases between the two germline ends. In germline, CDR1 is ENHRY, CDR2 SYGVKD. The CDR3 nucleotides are TGTGCCATCAGTGGGGGGAGATCAGGTTTGGGGGAGCAGTACTTC. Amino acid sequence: CAISGGRSGLGEQYF.